What follows are 22 T cell receptor beta chains derived from one specimen sequenced in a study of T cells in Graves' hyperthyroidism and ophthalmopathy. Authors of the study amplified TCR beta CDR3 regions from RNA transcripts. First-round RT-PCR of the TCR CDR3 relied on the HTBI primer set. One entry per CDR3 protein, called by TCRdb with MiXCR from the multiplex PCR reads. The sample includes about 350,000 distinct CDR3 sequences, approximately 16% of them seen just once. The sequencing input was blood. All receptors derive from a woman aged 55-69 years with Graves' ophthalmopathy.

V gene TRBV2 combines with J gene TRBJ2-3; a weak D match, TRBD2 (7 bases). This CDR3 is 14 amino acids long. V gave up 3 bases and J gave up 3 bases, with 10 bases separating them. The germline gives CDR1 SNHLY, CDR2 FYNNEI. CDR3 residues: CASSEGRGTDTQYF. Here the CDR3 DNA reads TGTGCCAGCAGTGAGGGGAGGGGGACAGATACGCAGTATTTT.

This clonotype has more than one count but fewer than ten. V gene TRBV7-2 combines with J gene TRBJ1-5, with unresolved D. Germline V gene data show CDR1 as SGHTA and CDR2 as FQGNSA. The length of the CDR3 is 17 residues. Trimming took off 1 base at V and 6 bases at J, with 19 bases between the two ends. The CDR3 DNA is TGTGCCAGCAGCTTAGAGGCGGCAGGTCGGATGACTCAGCCCCAGCATTTT. This gives the protein CASSLEAAGRMTQPQHF.

The chain is built from TRBV10-2 and TRBJ2-2, with 11 bases identical to TRBD2. The CDR3 has 14 residues. Germline V gene sequence: CDR1 WSHSY, CDR2 SAAADI. V lost 6 bases and J lost 6; bases outside the gene matches: 3. The CDR3 loop reads CASRLAGEPGELFF. The CDR3 bases are TGCGCCAGCAGACTAGCGGGAGAGCCCGGGGAGCTGTTTTTT.

This clonotype was counted at least ten times. The V gene is TRBV12-5, the J gene TRBJ2-2, with 7 nucleotides matching TRBD1. The trim removed 5 bases at V and 3 bases at J, leaving 15 bases unmatched. Germline lookup yields CDR1 LGHNT and CDR2 FRNRAP. The CDR3 loop spans 18 amino acids. Here the CDR3 DNA reads TGTGCTAGTGGTACCCCGGACAGGTCATCTATATACACCGGGGAGCTGTTTTTT. Translated: CASGTPDRSSIYTGELFF.

This clonotype was counted ten times or more. One junction end disagrees with the germline gene, perhaps due to a read error. The chain joins TRBV2 to TRBJ2-2; D gene ambiguous. The CDR3 loop spans 15 amino acids. CDR1 is SNHLY, CDR2 FYNNEI, per germline. Here the CDR3 reads CASSEGLLYTGELFF. In nucleotides, the CDR3 is TGTGCCAGCAGCGAAGGTTTACTTTACACCGGGGAGCTGTTTTTT.

In its sample, this clonotype was seen a few times. V is TRBV6-1 and J is TRBJ2-5; D gene uncertain. Trimming left V 5 bases short and J 1 base short, with 11 bases between. Germline assignment: CDR1 MNHNS and CDR2 SASEGT. CDR3 size: 14 residues. Here the CDR3 DNA reads TGTGCCAGCAGTTATGGTGGCGGCCAAGAGACCCAGTACTTC. Translating it yields CASSYGGGQETQYF.

The sample holds many counts of this clonotype. This chain connects TRBV6-1 to TRBJ2-7; 7 bases line up with TRBD2. Unmatched junction bases numbered 13, after V lost 8 bases and J lost 6 bases. This CDR3 is built from 14 residues. The germline CDR1 and CDR2 sequences are MNHNS and SASEGT. The CDR3 DNA sequence: TGTGCCAGCGCCGACCGCGGGAGTACCCGCGAGCAGTACTTC. Amino acid sequence: CASADRGSTREQYF.

The table lists this clonotype with many counts. The gene calls are TRBV3-1 and TRBJ1-2; maybe TRBD1 (5 bases). This CDR3 contains 12 residues. Germline values: CDR1 LGHDT, CDR2 YNNKEL (reference sequence). The germline V and J ends were trimmed by 5 bases and 4 bases, with 8 bases remaining between them. In DNA, the CDR3 is TGTGCCAGCAGCGTTAGGGGCTATGGCTACACCTTC. This codes for CASSVRGYGYTF. The whole variable domain, remainder taken from reference TRBV3-1 and TRBJ1-2, is DTAVSQTPKYLVTQMGNDKSIKCEQNLGHDTMYWYKQDSKKFLKIMFSYNNKELIINETVPNRFSPKSPDKAHLNLHINSLELGDSAVYFCASSVRGYGYTFGSGTRLTVV.

This clonotype came up many times. The chain carries TRBV6-1 and TRBJ1-4, with D possibly being TRBD1 (5 bases). V lost 7 bases to trimming and J lost 0 bases, with 15 bases between them. CDR3 length equals 16 residues. Germline V gene data show CDR1 as MNHNS and CDR2 as SASEGT. CDR3 sequence reads: CASKKRQSATNEKLFF. CDR3 nucleotides: TGTGCCAGCAAGAAAAGACAGTCAGCAACTAATGAAAAACTGTTTTTT.

In its sample, this clonotype was seen many times. The rearrangement uses TRBV5-1 and TRBJ1-5, with 11 bases aligning to TRBD1. The trim removed 0 bases at V and 5 bases at J, leaving 1 base unmatched. Germline loops: CDR1 SGHRS, CDR2 YFSETQ. CDR3 length: 15 amino acids. CDR3 nucleotides: TGCGCCAGCAGCTTGGGGGACAGGGGGGATCAGCCCCAGCATTTT. This encodes CASSLGDRGDQPQHF.

The chain employs TRBV6-1 and TRBJ2-2, with a tentative D call TRBD1 (5 bases). CDR1 is MNHNS, CDR2 SASEGT, per germline. The CDR3 runs to 15 residues. The V gene lost 6 bases and the J gene lost 6 bases, with 17 bases spanning the gap. DNA for the CDR3: TGTGCCAGCAGCCACGAGGCAGGGTTATCCGGGGAGCTGTTTTTT. Translating gives CASSHEAGLSGELFF.

This clonotype was seen many times. The CDR3 loop reads CASSPPRTSGYQETQYF. CDR3 nucleotide sequence: TGTGCCAGCAGCCCACCCCGGACTAGCGGGTACCAAGAGACCCAGTACTTC. This sequence joins TRBV7-6 and TRBJ2-5; 11 bases match TRBD2. Germline lookup yields CDR1 SGHVS and CDR2 FNYEAQ. The CDR3 runs to 17 residues. With 5 bases clipped from V and 0 bases from J, the junction kept 8 bases outside the gene matches.

The sample holds many counts of this clonotype. This rearrangement joins TRBV20-1 to TRBJ2-7; 10 bases are a match to TRBD1. CDR1 and CDR2 (germline): DFQATT, SNEGSKA (reference sequence). This CDR3 is 19 amino acids long. With V trimmed by 1 base and J by 5 bases, 20 bases remained unmatched. The CDR3 coding sequence is TGCAGTGCTAGAGGGGACCCGGGACAGGGGAACTTTGGTCGTAACGAGCAGTACTTC. Its protein is CSARGDPGQGNFGRNEQYF.

This clonotype was seen a handful of times. The J gene is TRBJ2-7, the V gene TRBV9; D perhaps matches TRBD2 (6 bases). CDR1 is SGDLS and CDR2 is YYNGEE in the germline V gene. V lost 2 bases and J 0 bases, leaving 12 bases between the germline ends. CDR3 length: 15 amino acids. The CDR3 loop is CASSVSWGVSYEQYF. The CDR3 DNA follows: TGTGCCAGCAGCGTCTCATGGGGGGTCTCCTACGAGCAGTACTTC.

The V call is TRBV6-2 or TRBV6-3, the J call TRBJ2-1; D is possibly TRBD2 (6 bases). The V and J ends lost 2 bases and 2 bases respectively, with 10 bases between them. There are 15 residues in the CDR3. Germline loops: CDR1 MNHEY, CDR2 SVGEGT. CDR3 region: CASSYGAGPYNEQFF. The CDR3 nucleotides read TGTGCCAGCAGTTACGGGGCGGGGCCCTACAATGAGCAGTTCTTC.

This clonotype was detected ten times or more. This sequence joins TRBV14 and TRBJ2-1; 13 bases fit TRBD2. Looked up from germline, CDR1 is SGHDN and CDR2 is FVKESK. The CDR3 has 15 residues. Losses at the gene ends were 3 bases for V and 6 bases for J; bases not matched to a gene: 2. Here the CDR3 reads CASSQGLAGSNEQFF. DNA for the CDR3: TGTGCCAGCAGCCAGGGACTAGCGGGAAGCAATGAGCAGTTCTTC.

The chain is built from TRBV15 and TRBJ1-1, with D hard to call. Germline V gene lookup returns CDR1 LNHNV and CDR2 YYDKDF (reference sequence). The CDR3 sequence is 13 residues long. Trimming removed 1 base at V and 1 base at J, with 4 bases between. The CDR3 DNA follows: TGTGCCACCAGCAGAGTTACGAACACTGAAGCTTTCTTT. It encodes CATSRVTNTEAFF.

This clonotype was counted at least ten times. The chain is built from TRBV18 and TRBJ2-5; a weak D match, TRBD2 (6 bases). Germline lookup yields CDR1 KGHSH and CDR2 LQKENI. With 3 bases removed from V and 5 bases from J, the gap between germline ends came to 13 bases. The length of the CDR3 is 14 residues. The CDR3 spells CASSPGTGRETQYF. Here the CDR3 DNA reads TGTGCCAGCTCACCGGGGACTGGACGGGAGACCCAGTACTTC.

In its sample, this clonotype was seen many times. A read error may account for a junction end that differs from germline. The chain employs TRBV5-1 and TRBJ1-1, with a tentative D call TRBD1 (5 bases). Germline lookup yields CDR1 SGHRS and CDR2 YFSETQ. The CDR3 is 14 amino acids. CDR3 in DNA: TGTGCCAGCAGTTTAGAGGGGACGAACACTGAAGCTTTCTTT. It yields the protein CASSLEGTNTEAFF.

This clonotype was observed a handful of times. The V call is TRBV19, the J call TRBJ2-7, with 9 bases that match TRBD1. The CDR3 runs to 14 residues. Trimming cost V 3 bases and J 5 bases; bases outside gene matches: 5. Germline CDR1 LNHDA, CDR2 SQIVND (reference sequence). In nucleotides, the CDR3 is TGTGCCAGTAGTATTTGGACAGGGGCCAACGAGCAGTACTTC. Its translation: CASSIWTGANEQYF.

This clonotype was found many times. The gene calls are TRBV6-1 and TRBJ2-7; TRBD1 aligns across 11 bases. The ends lost 5 bases at V and 5 bases at J; junction bases unmatched: 8. CDR1 is MNHNS, CDR2 SASEGT, per germline. The CDR3 length is 15 residues. CDR3 protein: CASSRAGQGGDEQYF. The CDR3 region has the DNA TGTGCCAGCAGTCGTGCGGGACAGGGGGGCGACGAGCAGTACTTC.

This clonotype has at least ten counts. V gene TRBV24-1 combines with J gene TRBJ2-5; no reliable D call. The germline V and J ends were trimmed by 5 bases and 1 base, with 7 bases remaining between them. CDR3 length equals 13 residues. Germline values: CDR1 KGHDR, CDR2 SFDVKD. The chain's CDR3 is CATSGAGQETQYF. The CDR3 region has the DNA TGTGCCACCAGTGGGGCAGGCCAAGAGACCCAGTACTTC.